Listed below are T cell receptor beta chains from one sample, sequenced in a study of CD8 T cells in ankylosing spondylitis. TCRdb reprocessed the 5' RACE reads via MiXCR and lists one record per CDR3 protein. The sample shows around 340,000 distinct CDR3 sequences, about 15% of them seen only once. Sample: blood, either unsorted or a sorted T cell fraction (not recorded which). The receptors derive from a male donor with ankylosing spondylitis or in good health (not recorded which). The CDR3 runs from the conserved cysteine through the conserved F or W. D genes are given only for firm matches. The size field is filled for only some rows; it gives once, few, many or a size class.

j_call d_call clone_size v_call cdr3_aa cdr3_nt
TRBJ1-2 - few TRBV12-3/TRBV12-4 CASTPPWGGDYGYTF TGTGCCAGCACCCCACCCTGGGGGGGGGACTATGGCTACACCTTC
TRBJ1-6 - - TRBV5-1 CASSLSVRDSPLHF TGCGCCAGCAGCTTGTCGGTCAGGGATTCACCCCTCCACTTT
TRBJ1-1 - many TRBV7-2 CASSLDRLNTEAFF TGTGCCAGCAGCTTAGACAGACTAAACACTGAAGCTTTCTTT
TRBJ1-1 TRBD1 few TRBV12-3/TRBV12-4 CASTTGQGNTEAFF TGTGCCAGCACTACCGGACAGGGGAACACTGAAGCTTTCTTT
TRBJ1-2 - - TRBV2 CASTEGSDYGYTF TGTGCCAGCACAGAGGGGTCTGACTATGGCTACACCTTC
TRBJ2-5 TRBD1 - TRBV5-1 CASSPTTGQETQYF TGCGCCAGCAGCCCTACGACAGGGCAAGAGACCCAGTACTTC
TRBJ1-1 - - TRBV29-1 CSVDSGGNNEAFF TGCAGCGTTGATTCGGGGGGGAACAATGAAGCTTTCTTT
TRBJ1-2 - few TRBV2 CASSNGGAGYGYTF TGTGCCAGCAGTAACGGGGGCGCGGGCTATGGCTACACCTTC
TRBJ1-3 - few TRBV5-1 CASSLEAGSSGNTIYF TGCGCCAGCAGCTTGGAGGCCGGGTCCTCTGGAAACACCATATATTTT
TRBJ2-7 - few TRBV20-1 CSARDRSRADYEQYF TGCAGTGCTAGAGATCGATCCCGGGCTGACTACGAGCAGTACTTC
TRBJ2-1 TRBD2 - TRBV4-2 CASSPTSGLAGRQASYNEQFF TGTGCCAGCAGCCCAACAAGTGGACTAGCGGGTCGCCAGGCCTCCTACAATGAGCAGTTCTTC
TRBJ2-4 - few TRBV12-3/TRBV12-4 CASSLGRQLGAKNIQYF TGTGCCAGCAGTTTAGGACGACAGTTGGGAGCCAAAAACATTCAGTACTTC
TRBJ2-2 - - TRBV5-1 CASSLGSQGNTGELFF TGCGCCAGCAGCTTGGGTTCGCAGGGGAACACCGGGGAGCTGTTTTTT
TRBJ2-5 TRBD1 - TRBV5-1 CASSLEDRVETQYF TGCGCCAGCAGCTTGGAGGACAGGGTAGAGACCCAGTACTTC
TRBJ2-2 - few TRBV11-2 CASSLAMGARDTGELFF TGTGCCAGCAGCTTAGCCATGGGGGCGCGAGACACCGGGGAGCTGTTTTTT
TRBJ1-2 - few TRBV5-5 CASSLASGNPYGYTF TGTGCCAGCAGCTTGGCCTCAGGGAACCCATATGGCTACACCTTC
TRBJ2-3 TRBD2 - TRBV20-1 CSARDPRTSGSTDTQYF TGCAGTGCTAGAGATCCCCGGACTAGCGGGAGCACAGATACGCAGTATTTT
TRBJ2-3 TRBD2 - TRBV5-1 CASSSLSPSGGATVTQYF TGCGCCAGCAGCTCCCTCTCCCCTAGCGGGGGGGCAACGGTTACGCAGTATTTT
TRBJ1-4 - few TRBV12-3/TRBV12-4 CASRWGQDEKLFF TGTGCCAGCAGATGGGGACAAGATGAAAAACTGTTTTTT
TRBJ2-1 - few TRBV5-1 CASSPRGGAPILSSYNEQFF TGCGCCAGCAGCCCCAGAGGGGGGGCCCCAATTCTGAGCTCCTACAATGAGCAGTTCTTC
TRBJ2-1 TRBD2 - TRBV24-1 CATSAGTITRYNEQFF TGTGCCACCAGTGCTGGGACTATCACCAGGTACAATGAGCAGTTCTTC
TRBJ2-7 TRBD2 few TRBV7-2 CASSLAYDTSGRAPYEQYF TGTGCCAGCAGCTTAGCGTATGACACTAGCGGGAGGGCCCCCTACGAGCAGTACTTC
TRBJ1-1 TRBD1 - TRBV11-2 CASSSVQGAGGTEAFF TGTGCCAGCAGCTCCGTACAGGGGGCAGGCGGCACTGAAGCTTTCTTT
TRBJ1-1 - many TRBV12-3/TRBV12-4 CASSFGRENTEAFF TGTGCCAGCAGTTTCGGCAGGGAGAACACTGAAGCTTTCTTT
TRBJ2-1 - - TRBV15 CATSKGFVTHEQFF TGTGCCACCAGCAAAGGGTTCGTTACCCATGAGCAGTTCTTC
TRBJ1-2 - once TRBV12-3/TRBV12-4 CASSLLAPNYGYTF TGTGCCAGCAGTTTACTGGCCCCTAACTATGGCTACACCTTC
TRBJ2-1 - - TRBV5-1 CASSLAPSGSYNEQFF TGCGCCAGCAGCTTGGCGCCCAGCGGAAGCTACAATGAGCAGTTCTTC
TRBJ1-1 - - TRBV20-1 CSASVGVGTEAFF TGCAGTGCCTCGGTGGGGGTGGGCACTGAAGCTTTCTTT
TRBJ2-3 - many TRBV5-1 CASSLAGSTDTQYF TGCGCCAGCAGCTTGGCGGGGAGCACAGATACGCAGTATTTT
TRBJ1-6 - - TRBV7-9 CASSAGLGSPLHF TGTGCCAGCAGTGCGGGTCTCGGTTCACCCCTCCACTTT
TRBJ1-2 - - TRBV20-1 CSAPRRLNDPGYTF TGCAGTGCTCCTAGACGCCTAAACGACCCTGGCTACACCTTC
TRBJ1-2 - many TRBV5-1 CASSLGKSNYGYTF TGCGCCAGCAGCTTGGGCAAATCTAACTATGGCTACACCTTC
TRBJ2-7 - few TRBV30 CAWRGPITNHEQYF TGTGCCTGGAGAGGCCCCATCACTAACCACGAGCAGTACTTC
TRBJ1-2 TRBD1 many TRBV12-3/TRBV12-4 CASSFEGARRADTF TGTGCCAGCAGTTTCGAGGGGGCGCGTCGGGCGGACACCTTC
TRBJ2-1 - - TRBV10-2 CASSEAGNEQFF TGCGCCAGCAGTGAGGCAGGGAATGAGCAGTTCTTC
TRBJ1-2 - many TRBV12-3/TRBV12-4 CASSLSLNYGYTF TGTGCCAGCAGTCTCAGCCTAAACTATGGCTACACCTTC
TRBJ2-7 TRBD2 few TRBV20-1 CSASGTSGRAAGYEQYF TGCAGTGCTAGCGGGACTAGCGGGAGGGCGGCGGGCTACGAGCAGTACTTC
TRBJ1-4 - few TRBV7-9 CASTHLTNEKLFF TGTGCCAGCACGCACCTAACTAATGAAAAACTGTTTTTT
TRBJ2-7 - few TRBV5-5 CASSLARGKTGSYEQYF TGTGCCAGCAGCTTGGCCAGGGGAAAGACCGGATCCTACGAGCAGTACTTC
TRBJ2-5 TRBD2 few TRBV4-1 CASSQGGLGWAQYF TGCGCCAGCAGCCAAGGGGGACTAGGGTGGGCCCAGTACTTC
TRBJ2-3 - - TRBV6-4 CASHNADTQYF TGTGCCAGCCACAATGCGGATACGCAGTATTTT
TRBJ2-1 TRBD1 - TRBV7-7 CASSLGTGTNNEQFF TGTGCCAGCAGCCTGGGGACAGGGACCAACAATGAGCAGTTCTTC
TRBJ2-1 - few TRBV3-1 CASSPRRTFYNEQFF TGTGCCAGCAGCCCTAGAAGGACCTTCTACAATGAGCAGTTCTTC
TRBJ2-7 TRBD2 few TRBV12-3/TRBV12-4 CASSLSTSGRAGYEQYF TGTGCCAGCAGTTTAAGCACTAGCGGGAGGGCCGGCTACGAGCAGTACTTC
TRBJ2-1 - - TRBV3-1 CASSPPWSGAYNEQFF TGTGCCAGCAGCCCTCCATGGAGCGGAGCCTACAATGAGCAGTTCTTC
TRBJ1-4 - many TRBV10-3 CAISDSAREKLFF TGTGCCATCAGTGACAGCGCCCGTGAAAAACTGTTTTTT
TRBJ2-1 - - TRBV3-1 CASSQPLGEQFF TGTGCCAGCAGCCAACCGCTCGGGGAGCAGTTCTTC
TRBJ2-2 TRBD2 - TRBV25-1 CASSIPGLATGGLFF TGTGCCAGCAGTATACCGGGACTAGCCACCGGGGGGCTGTTTTTT
TRBJ1-2 - few TRBV3-1 CASSQEGGAIGYTF TGTGCCAGCAGCCAAGAAGGAGGGGCTATCGGCTACACCTTC
TRBJ1-5 TRBD1 - TRBV5-1 CASSTTGSGNQPQHF TGCGCCAGCAGCACGACAGGGTCCGGCAATCAGCCCCAGCATTTT
TRBJ2-7 TRBD2 - TRBV12-3/TRBV12-4 CASSSAGGPSYEQYF TGTGCCAGCAGTTCCGCGGGGGGCCCATCCTACGAGCAGTACTTC
TRBJ2-1 TRBD2 - TRBV27 CASTSGRASYNEQFF TGTGCCAGCACCAGCGGGAGGGCCTCCTACAATGAGCAGTTCTTC
TRBJ1-6 - - TRBV11-2 CASSHLIMPLHF TGTGCCAGCAGTCACCTTATAATGCCCCTCCACTTT
TRBJ1-3 - - TRBV20-1 CSARDQASNTIYF TGCAGTGCTAGAGATCAGGCTTCGAACACCATATATTTT
TRBJ2-7 - few TRBV20-1 CSASGGPDYEQYF TGCAGTGCTAGTGGGGGCCCTGACTACGAGCAGTACTTC
TRBJ2-5 TRBD2 - TRBV5-1 CASSFAGGGQETQYF TGCGCCAGCAGCTTCGCGGGAGGGGGGCAAGAGACCCAGTACTTC
TRBJ1-1 TRBD1 few TRBV5-1 CASSLGSDRVGTEAFF TGCGCCAGCAGCCTGGGTTCAGACAGGGTGGGGACTGAAGCTTTCTTT